Listed below are T cell receptor beta chains from one sample, sequenced in a study of technical replicates of blood from a few donors. Repertoires were generated with immunoSEQ multiplex PCR, while TCRdb's copy carries only in-frame clones and drops some. Counted here are approximately 12,000 clones, roughly 79% occurring once; the ten biggest clones make up about 15%. The sequencing sample was made of PBMCs. Every receptor here comes from a human donor in good health. CDR3s include the opening cysteine and the closing phenylalanine or tryptophan. The D gene is left open where the match is weak. The size field is filled for only some rows; it gives once, few, many or a size class.

>TRBV19|TRBJ1-2|few|TRBD1
TGTGCCAGTAGTATATATAGGGGGCGAGGGGATGGCTACACCTTC
CASSIYRGRGDGYTF
>TRBV19|TRBJ1-2|-|-
TGTGCCAGTAGTGAAGGAACAGGGATTGAAGGCTACACCTTC
CASSEGTGIEGYTF
>TRBV2|TRBJ2-1|once|-
TGTGCCAGCAGTCTTTCCACCTCCAAGGCGGCTGAGCAGTTCTTC
CASSLSTSKAAEQFF
>TRBV2|TRBJ2-7|-|-
TGTGCCAGCGCCCAGCCCTTTGAGGGAGAGCAGTACTTC
CASAQPFEGEQYF
>TRBV5-1|TRBJ1-4|-|TRBD1
TGCGCCAGCAGCCGACGGACAGGGGGGAATGAAAAACTGTTTTTT
CASSRRTGGNEKLFF
>TRBV6-1|TRBJ2-5|-|TRBD2
TGTGCCAGCACCCTAGCGGCCCAAGAGACCCAGTACTTC
CASTLAAQETQYF
>TRBV28|TRBJ1-1|-|TRBD1
TGTGCCAGCAGTCCCCGGACAGGGAAAGCCTCTGAAGCTTTCTTT
CASSPRTGKASEAFF
>TRBV5-6|TRBJ2-1|-|-
TGTGCCAGCAGCTTGGGGTCTAGCGTCTACAATGAGCAGTTCTTC
CASSLGSSVYNEQFF
>TRBV7-9|TRBJ2-7|-|-
TGTGCCAGCAGCCCAAGGAGGACTAAGGCCGAGCAGTACTTC
CASSPRRTKAEQYF
>TRBV2|TRBJ2-7|few|TRBD1
TGTGCCAGCAGAGTTACCCGGGACAGGGACTGGGGCGAGCAGTACTTC
CASRVTRDRDWGEQYF
>TRBV27|TRBJ2-7|-|TRBD2
TGTGCCAGCAGGACTAGCGGAAGCTACGAGCAGTACTTC
CASRTSGSYEQYF
>TRBV7-9|TRBJ2-2|-|TRBD1
TGTGCCAGCAGCTCACAGAAGGGACAGAAGAACACCGGGGAGCTGTTTTTT
CASSSQKGQKNTGELFF
>TRBV27|TRBJ2-3|-|TRBD1
TGTGCCAGCAGGGGGGGGACAGGGGATCTTAGCACAGATACGCAGTATTTT
CASRGGTGDLSTDTQYF
>TRBV4-2|TRBJ2-5|-|TRBD2
TGTGCCAGCAGCCAATCTCTAGCGGAAGGAGAGACCCAGTACTTC
CASSQSLAEGETQYF
>TRBV7-6|TRBJ2-3|few|TRBD2
TGTGCCAGCAGCTTAGGAAGCGGGAGGTTCTCAGATACGCAGTATTTT
CASSLGSGRFSDTQYF
>TRBV5-6|TRBJ2-5|-|TRBD2
TGTGCCAGCAGCCGATGGGGACTAGCGGGGTCCCAAGAGACCCAGTACTTC
CASSRWGLAGSQETQYF
>TRBV30|TRBJ2-7|once|TRBD1
TGTGCCTGGAGTTTTGGGACAGGGCGCGAGCAGTACTTC
CAWSFGTGREQYF